This T cell receptor (beta chain) stems from a study of shared clonotypes between healthy human individuals (dated by TCRdb to the early 2020s). In terms of the full investigation: A couple of women and a few men aged 18 to 49 years were included in the cohort. For each donor, three plates each were used for CD4 naive and CD4 memory, two plates were used for CD8 naive, and one plate was used for CD8 memory. To estimate repertoire size and how much clonotype sharing occurs between individuals, the study deeply sequenced the blood TCR repertoires of roughly 5 healthy adults. To increase sequencing depth and limit assay-specific biases, different laboratories used diverse techniques to prepare libraries and sequence TCR repertoires. Between about 0.8 and 9 billion PBMCs per donor were obtained by leukapheresis.

With regard to this clone: Which antigen it targets is not known. Qualities for individual bases were not recorded, and no much larger clone is one base off. The sample has other DNA sequences that encode this CDR3 too.

TCR CDR3 regions were amplified from genomic DNA by multiplex PCR using the deep immunoSEQ assay. Extracted genomic DNA from each cell subset was spread evenly across all wells of several immunoSEQ 96-well plates, with each plate serving as a replicate. For sorted subsets, 200 to 250 ng genomic DNA, equal to tens of thousands of T cell genomes, was loaded into each replicate PCR. Purified libraries were measured with a Qubit 3.0 fluorometer, size-checked on a Bioanalyzer 2100, and measured again with the KAPA Library Quantification kit. Each immunoSEQ 96-well plate was sequenced on its own single-read 150-cycle Illumina NextSeq 550 flow cell. In the original analysis: Because only junctional sequences without quality scores were contained in the immunoSEQ output, filtering matching that applied to full-length reads could not be performed. Sequences were annotated with PyIR, a Python wrapper for IgBLAST v1.9, using IMGT germline references to assign V/J genes and CDR3. Any read was removed if the V/J assignment was weak (E-value above 1e-6), the CDR3 was missing, or the read contained stop codons, out-of-frame junctions, or ambiguous translated residues. V3J clonotypes were defined as sequences sharing an identical inferred V gene, J gene, and CDR3 amino acid sequence. To compute the percentage overlap between repertoires, the number of shared unique clonotypes was divided by the size of the smaller repertoire. RTK rarefaction, the Chao1 estimator, and Recon v2.1 estimates of unobserved clonotypes were used to assess repertoire richness. Generation probabilities for all TCRbeta clonotypes obtained by the gDNA method from four donors were computed using OLGA. TCRdb took this table from immuneACCESS and kept in-frame rearrangements with V and J called. Such tables lack part of the clones; where checked against another copy, unresolved V genes explain under half of the gap, and the rest is unexplained. That table is the source of V, J and clone size, and D and trimming were worked out from the DNA. Here the sample has some 1 million clones; about 75% occur a single time. Approximately 1.5% of the sample lies in the top ten.

Overall study outcomes, separate from this receptor: The genetic and exposure-history diversity represented was limited by the small number of donors. Compared with non-shared clonotypes, clonotypes shared by all four sorted-subset donors had higher generation probabilities. Sampling was restricted to blood, and TCR repertoires in tissues likely differ from the TCR repertoires found in blood. When several donors were compared, the shared fraction of clonotypes was around 5.1% for naive CD4, roughly 3.3% for naive CD8, 2.3% for memory CD4, and under 0.5% for memory CD8. Based on pairwise subsampling, the degree of clonotype sharing among donors was expected to be affected by sequencing depth. Naive subsets generally had larger estimated clonotype richness than memory subsets. Incomplete sequencing was indicated by rarefaction of sorted-subset datasets, despite the large sequencing depth.

The donors were healthy, HIV-negative adults who had no recently reported acute infections or vaccinations. Every donor was a Caucasian adult residing in Nashville, Tennessee, USA. CD4+ T cells were enriched through magnetic negative selection, after which naive cells were positively selected on CD45RA and the remaining negative fraction served as the memory subset. Blood was collected by leukapheresis, and PBMCs were isolated by Ficoll-Histopaque density gradient centrifugation and then cryopreserved in liquid nitrogen vapor phase. Analytical flow cytometry was used to check the purity and quantity of each magnetically sorted T cell population. From each sorted fraction, genomic DNA was isolated and quantified by UV absorbance on a Nanodrop 2000c. At the junction V is shortened by 2 bases and J by 3 bases; bases outside the gene matches: 5. The CDR3 numbers 14 residues from cysteine through phenylalanine. Just the 42-base CDR3 DNA is kept, in frame starting at base 1. The germline V gene supplies CDR1 SGHRS and CDR2 YFSETQ.

Material for sequencing was memory CD4+ T cells sorted from blood. The cell subset or site label, read with the paper, signifies: CD45RA-negative fraction. The sequence was obtained from a man between 18 and 35 years old in good health. The chain joins TRBV5-1 to TRBJ2-7; TRBD1 matches 7 bases in the middle. The bases are TGCGCCAGCAGCTTAGGACAGGAACTCTACGAGCAGTACTTC. This sequence encodes CASSLGQELYEQYF.